Listed below are T cell receptor beta chains from one sample, sequenced in a study of early T cells in non-severe SARS-CoV-2 infection. MiXCR, applied by TCRdb to the 5' RACE reads, yields one record per CDR3 protein. This table has 25,000 to 35,000 distinct CDR3 sequences, around 6% appearing once. The sequencing input was whole blood. These receptors were taken from an adult who was a healthcare worker with PCR-confirmed SARS-CoV-2 infection or an uninfected control (not recorded which). Both conserved end residues are part of each CDR3. Fields, in order: D gene, J gene, V gene, CDR3 protein. A D gene is named only where the DNA matches it firmly.

>.|TRBJ1-2|TRBV6-5
CASSIRELGDYGYTF
>.|TRBJ1-1|TRBV6-5
CASSTATVDETEAFF
>TRBD1|TRBJ2-1|TRBV5-8
CASRGERGRVDNEQFF
>TRBD1|TRBJ1-1|TRBV29-1
CSVGTGSEAFF
>.|TRBJ2-5|TRBV29-1
CSVLGRFQETQYF
>.|TRBJ2-1|TRBV7-2
CASSLDRGRNEQFF
>.|TRBJ2-2|TRBV3-1
CASSQEVLQGPGELFF
>.|TRBJ2-5|TRBV20-1
CSARDDGKGMETQYF
>.|TRBJ2-3|TRBV5-1
CASSLEGNTDTQYF
>.|TRBJ2-2|TRBV3-1
CASSQEGGPGELFF
>TRBD1|TRBJ2-7|TRBV14
CASSLRDRGYEQYF
>TRBD1|TRBJ1-5|TRBV28
CASSWGQSSNQPQHF
>.|TRBJ1-1|TRBV5-6
CASSSHRMEAFF
>.|TRBJ2-1|TRBV7-8
CASSLEWADNEQFF
>TRBD1|TRBJ1-2|TRBV29-1
CSEGQWGYTF
>.|TRBJ1-6|TRBV20-1
CSAIVGSSPSSYNSPLHF
>TRBD2|TRBJ2-3|TRBV11-2
CASSLDRSKRLSGELLTCF
>.|TRBJ2-3|TRBV7-6
CASSLEARALGTDTQYF
>.|TRBJ2-7|TRBV6-1
CASSEMGHSYEQYF
>.|TRBJ2-7|TRBV11-2
CASSHGGPYEQYF
>TRBD1|TRBJ1-2|TRBV6-2/TRBV6-3
CASRNQPGQPVEVSF
>.|TRBJ1-3|TRBV2
CASSPPSSGNTIYF
>.|TRBJ1-1|TRBV15
CAIGHLTEAFF
>TRBD1|TRBJ2-4|TRBV10-3
CAISDGDRGLAKNIQYF
>.|TRBJ2-7|TRBV30
CAWSRTKSYEQYF
>.|TRBJ1-4|TRBV3-1
CASSDSTNEKLFF
>.|TRBJ2-7|TRBV2
CASSETEGTYEQYF
>TRBD2|TRBJ2-5|TRBV5-4
CASSSWTSGVQETQYF
>.|TRBJ2-1|TRBV20-1
CSAEEDSYNEQFF
>TRBD1|TRBJ2-5|TRBV7-3
CASSLSGQGWAETQYF
>.|TRBJ2-7|TRBV18
CASSRGTASEQYF
>.|TRBJ2-5|TRBV6-5
CASSTPWGGQETQYF
>.|TRBJ2-3|TRBV6-2/TRBV6-3
CASSKDAPDTQYF
>.|TRBJ2-3|TRBV7-3
CASSLFPGGTDTQYF
>.|TRBJ1-5|TRBV27
CASRQNRVSNQPQHF
>.|TRBJ1-2|TRBV9
CASSTRNYGYTF
>.|TRBJ2-2|TRBV18
CASSPSSGTPKVRELFF
>TRBD1|TRBJ2-5|TRBV2
CASRKTGAETQYF
>TRBD2|TRBJ2-3|TRBV7-6
CASSRTSGGLTSTDTQYF
>.|TRBJ2-3|TRBV5-1
CASSWPPAGGKTDTQYF
>.|TRBJ1-5|TRBV7-9
CASSSGVQPQHF
>TRBD1|TRBJ2-7|TRBV2
CASIESETGPLEQYF
>.|TRBJ2-5|TRBV6-5
CASSYGGTSSETQYF
>.|TRBJ2-7|TRBV2
CASSATVSEQYF
>.|TRBJ1-3|TRBV11-1
CASSLSPNSGNTIYF
>TRBD2|TRBJ2-1|TRBV12-3/TRBV12-4
CASSFRASGYNEQFF
>.|TRBJ2-5|TRBV28
CASSTGSYGETQYF
>.|TRBJ1-2|TRBV6-2/TRBV6-3
CASSVRRSQAGYTF
>.|TRBJ2-2|TRBV7-3
CASSPGGWQTGELFF
>.|TRBJ1-1|TRBV3-1
CASSLLAGSSVNTEAFF
>.|TRBJ1-1|TRBV6-1
CASSEGWKVWGLAEAFF
>.|TRBJ2-6|TRBV28
CASSLRGAGANVLTF
>TRBD1|TRBJ1-1|TRBV12-3/TRBV12-4
CASSFRQGNTEAFF
>.|TRBJ2-3|TRBV4-3
CASSQDQGLSTDTQYF
>TRBD2|TRBJ2-7|TRBV3-1
CASSHGLAGAYEQYF
>TRBD1|TRBJ2-2|TRBV29-1
CSADRGISGELFF
>TRBD1|TRBJ2-1|TRBV10-2
CASRQGAGTYNEQFF
>.|TRBJ2-7|TRBV19
CASSIGGGSYEQYF
>.|TRBJ2-1|TRBV7-9
CASAAGSSYDHEQFF